The T cell receptor beta chain described here comes from a study of T cell responses to AZD1222 COVID-19 vaccine. A word on this clone: As yet, its antigen is unknown.

Regarding the study as a whole: The donors showed a predominance of white British ancestry and of females, with possible underestimation of clonal diversity. Targets within unmutated variant regions were reportedly found for nearly half of spike-specific TCRs.

Germline trimming cut 3 bases from V and 2 bases from J; bases unmatched to any gene: 18. The CDR3 covers 20 residues. Method: immunoSEQ multiplex PCR; TCRdb's copy keeps in-frame clones and lacks some. The sample has 110,000 or so clones, around nine tenths seen once. This receptor was taken from an adult who received the AZD1222 COVID-19 vaccine. The gene calls are TRBV5-3 and TRBJ2-2; 8 positions match TRBD1. TRBV5-3 is flagged as an ORF with uncertain function. This material consisted of peripheral blood, taken 28 days after the second AZD1222 dose. The CDR3 here is CARSSIRTGSGGQNTGELFF. The CDR3 DNA follows: TGTGCCAGAAGCTCTATTAGGACAGGGAGTGGGGGACAAAACACCGGGGAGCTGTTTTTT.